One sample yielded the 23 T cell receptor beta chains listed below, sequenced in a study of blood T cell repertoires in COVID-19. The data were produced by immunoSEQ multiplex PCR, yet TCRdb's version contains in-frame clones alone and is incomplete. The table lists 150,000 to 200,000 clones, 84% of them singletons, with about a tenth in the top ten. The sequencing sample was made of peripheral blood. The receptors were gathered from a man aged 65 to 85 with active or convalescent COVID-19.

The CDR3: CASSSAGALLNEQFF. The CDR3 region has the DNA TGTGCCAGTAGTAGTGCGGGGGCCCTTCTCAATGAGCAGTTCTTC. V is TRBV19 and J is TRBJ2-1, with D tentatively TRBD2 (7 bases). The V gene's germline CDR1 is LNHDA and CDR2 SQIVND (reference sequence). V was trimmed by 4 bases and J by 6 bases, leaving 16 bases between them. The CDR3 covers 15 residues. Drawing the rest from reference TRBV19 and TRBJ2-1, the complete variable domain is DGGITQSPKYLFRKEGQNVTLSCEQNLNHDAMYWYRQDPGQGLRLIYYSQIVNDFQKGDIAEGYSVSREKKESFPLTVTSAQKNPTAFYLCASSSAGALLNEQFFGPGTRLTVL.

The chain joins TRBV18 to TRBJ2-2, with a weak D call TRBD2 (5 bases). Germline V gene lookup returns CDR1 KGHSH and CDR2 LQKENI. The CDR3 consists of 18 residues. V shed 3 bases and J shed 1 base, with 18 bases lying between them. The CDR3 DNA follows: TGTGCCAGCTCACCTCGCCCACAGAGGGCCTTGAACACCGGGGAGCTGTTTTTT. It encodes CASSPRPQRALNTGELFF. The full variable domain, with the rest looked up from reference TRBV18 and TRBJ2-2, is NAGVMQNPRHLVRRRGQEARLRCSPMKGHSHVYWYRQLPEEGLKFMVYLQKENIIDESGMPKERFSAEFPKEGPSILRIQQVVRGDSAAYFCASSPRPQRALNTGELFFGEGSRLTVL.

This clone was observed a handful of times. The V gene is TRBV7-9, the J gene TRBJ1-1; D is ambiguous. This CDR3 is built from 12 residues. The V end lost 3 bases, the J end lost 7 bases, and 9 bases lay between the germline ends. Germline V gene lookup returns CDR1 SEHNR and CDR2 FQNEAQ (reference sequence). CDR3 residues: CASSFMANEAFF. The CDR3 DNA follows: TGTGCCAGCAGCTTTATGGCAAATGAAGCTTTCTTT.

The chain combines TRBV5-1 with TRBJ2-6; TRBD2 matches at 13 bases. In germline, CDR1 is SGHRS, CDR2 YFSETQ. CDR3 length: 19 residues. V gave up 0 bases and J gave up 4 bases; unmatched junction bases: 7. The DNA of the CDR3 is TGCGCCAGCAGCTTGGGTACTAGCGGGAGGGCGTTAGGGGCCAACGTCCTGACTTTC. It yields the protein CASSLGTSGRALGANVLTF.

The rearrangement joins TRBV5-1 to TRBJ2-7; TRBD1 agrees at 10 bases. This CDR3 comprises 15 residues. CDR1 and CDR2 (germline): SGHRS, YFSETQ. V was pared by 4 bases and J by 2 bases, with 6 bases of the junction left unmatched. CDR3 amino acids: CASSPGTGVTYEQYF. DNA of the CDR3: TGCGCCAGCAGCCCCGGGACAGGGGTTACCTACGAGCAGTACTTC. The full variable domain, in which reference TRBV5-1 and TRBJ2-7 provide the parts outside the CDR3, is KAGVTQTPRYLIKTRGQQVTLSCSPISGHRSVSWYQQTPGQGLQFLFEYFSETQRNKGNFPGRFSGRQFSNSRSEMNVSTLELGDSALYLCASSPGTGVTYEQYFGPGTRLTVT.

Written as DNA, the CDR3 is TGTGCCAGCATGGACTACCTATTAGACGAGCAGTACTTC. Its protein is CASMDYLLDEQYF. V usage is TRBV6-5 and J usage is TRBJ2-7; D is perhaps TRBD2 (6 bases). The CDR3 length is 13 residues. CDR1 MNHEY and CDR2 SVGAGI come from the germline V gene. Trimming stripped 7 bases from V and 5 bases from J, with 15 bases between.

The chain has TRBV4-1 and TRBJ2-3; perhaps TRBD2 as D (6 bases). This CDR3 region has 16 residues. Trimming removed 3 bases at V and 1 base at J, with 14 bases between. CDR1 is MGHRA and CDR2 is YSYEKL in the germline V gene. CDR3 in amino acids: CASSHSPKRGTDTQYF. The CDR3 DNA reads as TGCGCCAGCAGCCATTCCCCAAAGCGGGGCACAGATACGCAGTATTTT.

The chain joins TRBV25-1 to TRBJ1-1; 9 positions match TRBD1. The CDR3 spans 15 residues. From germline, CDR1 is MGHDK and CDR2 SYGVNS. V dropped 1 base and J dropped 5; count of bases not matched to a gene: 5. The DNA for the CDR3 is TGTGCCAGCAGTGAATGGGGGACAGGGATTACTGAAGCTTTCTTT. Protein: CASSEWGTGITEAFF.

The CDR3 protein is CASSLREGSYNEQFF. CDR3 sequence (DNA): TGTGCCAGCAGCTTGCGGGAGGGCTCCTACAATGAGCAGTTCTTC. The V gene is TRBV7-2, the J gene TRBJ2-1; 9 nucleotides align to TRBD2. CDR3 length equals 15 residues. Trimming at V came to 3 bases and at J to 0 bases, leaving 0 bases not matched to a gene. Germline loops: CDR1 SGHTA, CDR2 FQGNSA. The full variable domain, in which reference TRBV7-2 and TRBJ2-1 provide the parts outside the CDR3, is GAGVSQSPSNKVTEKGKDVELRCDPISGHTALYWYRQSLGQGLEFLIYFQGNSAPDKSGLPSDRFSAERTGGSVSTLTIQRTQQEDSAVYLCASSLREGSYNEQFFGPGTRLTVL.

This rearrangement joins TRBV19 to TRBJ2-3; 9 bases agree with TRBD2. CDR3 length: 16 residues. J gave up 10 bases and V 0 bases, and 11 bases lay outside the gene matches. Germline CDR1 and CDR2: LNHDA and SQIVND (reference sequence). The CDR3 DNA reads as TGTGCCAGTAGTATAGAAGGGCTAGCGGGAAAGAGAGCGCAGTATTTT. It translates to CASSIEGLAGKRAQYF.

CDR3 protein: CASSPASGSTDTQYF. In nucleotides, the CDR3 is TGTGCCAGCTCACCGGCTAGCGGGAGCACAGATACGCAGTATTTT. This rearrangement joins TRBV18 to TRBJ2-3; 8 positions agree with TRBD2. This CDR3 is 15 amino acids long. CDR1 and CDR2 (germline): KGHSH, LQKENI. V trimming: 3 bases; J trimming: 0 bases; junction bases outside the gene matches: 2.

J is TRBJ1-4 and V is TRBV19; TRBD1 matches at 10 bases. This CDR3 comprises 18 residues. V shed 5 bases and J 0 bases; nucleotides not matched to a gene: 9. Germline loops: CDR1 LNHDA, CDR2 SQIVND (reference sequence). CDR3 residues: CASSPGTGDITTNEKLFF. The CDR3 DNA reads as TGTGCCAGTAGTCCCGGGACAGGGGACATTACAACTAATGAAAAACTGTTTTTT.

To note about this clone: The sample contains more than one DNA sequence encoding this CDR3. J is TRBJ1-5 and V is TRBV5-1; 9 nucleotides match TRBD1. CDR1 is SGHRS, CDR2 YFSETQ, per germline. This CDR3 comprises 14 residues. V lost 3 bases and J lost 4; bases outside the gene matches: 2. CDR3 in amino acids: CASSWGQGNQPQHF. In nucleotides, the CDR3 is TGCGCCAGCAGCTGGGGACAGGGAAATCAGCCCCAGCATTTT.

CDR3 coding DNA: TGTGCCAGTAGGAGACACGATCCTTCCTACAATGAGCAGTTCTTC. Its translation is CASRRHDPSYNEQFF. The rearrangement uses TRBV19 and TRBJ2-1; unclear D gene. The CDR3 covers 15 residues. Trimming shortened V by 6 bases and J by 1 base, and 13 bases separated the two germline ends. Germline CDR1 LNHDA, CDR2 SQIVND (reference sequence).

V is TRBV18 and J is TRBJ2-7; TRBD1 aligns across 8 bases. Germline V gives CDR1 KGHSH, CDR2 LQKENI. CDR3 size: 14 residues. The ends lost 4 bases at V and 2 bases at J; junction bases unmatched: 4. The CDR3 region has the DNA TGTGCCAGCTCACTATTGGACAGGGCCTACGAGCAGTACTTC. It codes for CASSLLDRAYEQYF.

V and J are TRBV5-1 and TRBJ1-1; D not resolved. V gave up 1 base and J gave up 1 base, with 11 bases separating them. This CDR3 has 15 residues. CDR1 is SGHRS, CDR2 YFSETQ, per germline. The CDR3: CASSLYKQSNTEAFF. CDR3 bases: TGCGCCAGCAGCTTGTATAAACAGTCGAACACTGAAGCTTTCTTT.

This clone was detected only once. V gene TRBV5-1 combines with J gene TRBJ2-1; 12 bases are a match to TRBD2. This CDR3 spans 15 amino acids. The V and J ends lost 0 bases and 8 bases, in that order; junction bases with no gene match: 3. Germline V gene sequence: CDR1 SGHRS, CDR2 YFSETQ. This CDR3 reads CASSLVGLAGYEQFF. CDR3 coding DNA: TGCGCCAGCAGCTTGGTAGGACTAGCGGGATATGAGCAGTTCTTC.

The genes are TRBV25-1 and TRBJ2-2, with 10 bases fitting TRBD2. The trim removed 3 bases at V and 7 bases at J, leaving 5 bases unmatched. The CDR3 has 15 amino acids. The germline gives CDR1 MGHDK, CDR2 SYGVNS. The chain's CDR3 is CASSDSSSGSGELFF. The DNA of the CDR3 is TGTGCCAGCAGTGATTCATCTAGCGGGAGCGGGGAGCTGTTTTTT.

In this sample, this clone turned up once. J is TRBJ1-1 and V is TRBV24-1; D call uncertain. The CDR3 contains 12 residues. CDR1 and CDR2 (germline): KGHDR, SFDVKD. V was clipped by 7 bases and J by 7 bases, with 12 bases between them. The chain's CDR3 is CATRRPGGEAFF. CDR3 nucleotides: TGTGCCACCAGGAGACCCGGCGGTGAAGCTTTCTTT.

This clone has only one observation. This sequence joins TRBV18 and TRBJ1-6; TRBD1 matches 7 bases. Germline values: CDR1 KGHSH, CDR2 LQKENI. V was pared by 4 bases and J by 6 bases, with 6 bases of the junction left unmatched. The CDR3 consists of 15 residues. CDR3 in amino acids: CASSQGNRGNSPLHF. The CDR3 DNA sequence: TGTGCCAGCTCACAAGGGAACAGGGGTAATTCACCCCTCCACTTT.

The chain couples TRBV7-6 to TRBJ2-3; TRBD2 matches at 11 bases. The length of the CDR3 is 16 residues. Looked up from germline, CDR1 is SGHVS and CDR2 is FNYEAQ. Trimming took 1 base from V and 3 from J; bases not matched to a gene: 3. CDR3 DNA: TGTGCCAGCAGCTTAGGGACTAGCGGGTGGACAGATACGCAGTATTTT. Protein sequence: CASSLGTSGWTDTQYF.

This clone was observed once. J is TRBJ2-1 and V is TRBV29-1, with 11 bases that match TRBD2. V shed 6 bases and J 4 bases; nucleotides not matched to a gene: 5. CDR3 size: 14 residues. Germline-derived CDR1 and CDR2 are SQVTM and ANQGSEA. CDR3 in amino acids: CSVFTSGGYNEQFF. The CDR3 DNA reads as TGCAGCGTCTTTACTAGCGGGGGATACAATGAGCAGTTCTTC.

This clone has a handful of counts. The chain uses TRBV7-9 and TRBJ2-3, with 13 bases matching TRBD2. The length of the CDR3 is 17 residues. Germline V gene sequence: CDR1 SEHNR, CDR2 FQNEAQ (reference sequence). V shed 5 bases and J 7 bases; nucleotides not matched to a gene: 12. The CDR3 DNA sequence: TGTGCCAGCAGCCTCCTCGGACTAGCGGGGGTAGAGAATACGCAGTATTTT. It encodes CASSLLGLAGVENTQYF.